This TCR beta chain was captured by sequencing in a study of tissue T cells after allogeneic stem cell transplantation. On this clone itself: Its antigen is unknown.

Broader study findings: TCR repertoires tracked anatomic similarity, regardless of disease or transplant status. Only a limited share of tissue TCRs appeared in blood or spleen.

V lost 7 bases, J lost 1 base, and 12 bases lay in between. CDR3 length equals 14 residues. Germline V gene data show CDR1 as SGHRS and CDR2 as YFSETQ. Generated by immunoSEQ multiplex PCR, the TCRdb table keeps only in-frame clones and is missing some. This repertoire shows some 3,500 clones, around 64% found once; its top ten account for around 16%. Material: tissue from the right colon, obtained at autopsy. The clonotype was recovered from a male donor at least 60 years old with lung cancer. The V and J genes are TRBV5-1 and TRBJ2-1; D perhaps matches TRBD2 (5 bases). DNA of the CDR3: TGCGCCAGCGGTGAGGGCCCATCCTACAATGAGCAGTTCTTC. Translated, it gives CASGEGPSYNEQFF.